This is a list of T cell receptor beta chains from one sample in a study of blood T cells in healthy people across ages. Each CDR3 protein gets one entry after TCRdb re-called the 5' RACE reads with MiXCR. The table has about 2 million distinct CDR3 sequences, about 50% seen once. The material sequenced was blood. The receptors originated from a woman in her thirties or forties in good health. Both conserved end residues are part of each CDR3. D genes are given only for firm matches. Not all rows give a size; the values are once, few, many and, for expanded clones, a class.

v_gene,d_gene,abundance,j_gene,CDR3nt,CDR3aa
TRBV18,.,.,TRBJ1-2,TGTGCCAGCTCCCCGTCGTCAGGGAGTGACTATGGCCACACCTTC,CASSPSSGSDYGHTF
TRBV20-1,TRBD2,.,TRBJ2-5,TGCAGTGCAAGGGGTACTAGCGTAGAGACCCAGTACTTC,CSARGTSVETQYF
TRBV7-9,.,few,TRBJ2-3,TGTGCCAGCAGCCCGCTACCCAGGGGTTCGGATACGCAGTATTTT,CASSPLPRGSDTQYF
TRBV6-5,TRBD1,few,TRBJ2-7,TGTGCCAGCAGTTACTCACAGGGGGCAAACTCCTACGAGCAGTACTTC,CASSYSQGANSYEQYF
TRBV7-9,TRBD2,.,TRBJ2-5,TGTGCCAGCAGCCCCCCGGGAGGGGGGACACAAGAGACCCAGTACTTC,CASSPPGGGTQETQYF
TRBV11-1,.,.,TRBJ2-7,TGTGCCAGCAGCGTTCGTTCAGGGTACAACGAGCAGTACTTC,CASSVRSGYNEQYF
TRBV20-1,.,.,TRBJ1-6,TGCAGTGCTCTACCGGGACCTCGTAATTCACCCCTCCACTTT,CSALPGPRNSPLHF
TRBV24-1,.,.,TRBJ2-6,TGTGCCACCAGTGATAGGGCGAGCTCTGGGGCCAACGTCCTGACTTTC,CATSDRASSGANVLTF
TRBV15,.,many,TRBJ2-7,TGTGCCACCAGCACTCTCAGGACTGGAGGGCTCGAGCAGTACTTC,CATSTLRTGGLEQYF
TRBV5-5,.,.,TRBJ1-2,TGTGCCAGCAGCTTGGCCGACACCGCTAGCTATGGCTACACCTTC,CASSLADTASYGYTF
TRBV24-1,TRBD1,.,TRBJ1-3,TGTGCCACCATGGGACAGGGAGATCCTGGAAACACCATATATTTT,CATMGQGDPGNTIYF
TRBV4-3,TRBD1,few,TRBJ2-7,TGCGCCAGCAGCCCTCGGACAGGGGGAGCCGAGGACGAGCAGTACTTC,CASSPRTGGAEDEQYF